This TCR beta chain was obtained from a study of T cells in localized non-small cell lung cancer. Study-wide findings and caveats: Blood T cell density predicted longer survival; adjacent-lung clonality, shorter. Clonality peaked in uninvolved adjacent lung rather than tumor. Heterogeneity within the tumor remains possible, as just one region underwent sequencing.

This CDR3 is 15 amino acids long. V trimming: 3 bases; J trimming: 5 bases; junction bases outside the gene matches: 7. CDR1 and CDR2 from the germline V gene are MGHRA and YSYEKL. Sequencing was performed with immunoSEQ multiplex PCR; in TCRdb, only in-frame clones are kept and a portion is missing. Of about 35,000 clones in the sample, 80% to 95% were seen once. Remarks on this clone: Antigen specificity is unknown.

Sequencing was performed on peripheral blood mononuclear cells, taken before any cancer treatment. This TCR came from a female donor of 60 years or more with stage II lung adenocarcinoma. The chain joins TRBV4-1 to TRBJ2-1; 7 bases map to TRBD2. The chain's CDR3 is CASSQQGGENNEQFF. The CDR3, as DNA: TGCGCCAGCAGCCAGCAGGGAGGGGAAAACAATGAGCAGTTCTTC.